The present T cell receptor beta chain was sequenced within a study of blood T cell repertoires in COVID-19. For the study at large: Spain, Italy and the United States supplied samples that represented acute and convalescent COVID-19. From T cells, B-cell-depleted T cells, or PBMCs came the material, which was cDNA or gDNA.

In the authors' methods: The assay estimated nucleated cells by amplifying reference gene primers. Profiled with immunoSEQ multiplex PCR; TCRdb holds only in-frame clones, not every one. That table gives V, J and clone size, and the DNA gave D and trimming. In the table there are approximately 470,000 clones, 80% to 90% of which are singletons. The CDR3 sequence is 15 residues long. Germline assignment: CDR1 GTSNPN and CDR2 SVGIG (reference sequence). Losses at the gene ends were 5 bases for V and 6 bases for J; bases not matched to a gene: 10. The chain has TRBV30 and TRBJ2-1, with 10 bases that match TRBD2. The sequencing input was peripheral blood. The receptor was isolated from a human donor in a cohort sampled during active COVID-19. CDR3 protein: CAWAESGRAVNEQFF. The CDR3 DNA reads TGTGCCTGGGCGGAAAGCGGGAGGGCGGTCAATGAGCAGTTCTTC.